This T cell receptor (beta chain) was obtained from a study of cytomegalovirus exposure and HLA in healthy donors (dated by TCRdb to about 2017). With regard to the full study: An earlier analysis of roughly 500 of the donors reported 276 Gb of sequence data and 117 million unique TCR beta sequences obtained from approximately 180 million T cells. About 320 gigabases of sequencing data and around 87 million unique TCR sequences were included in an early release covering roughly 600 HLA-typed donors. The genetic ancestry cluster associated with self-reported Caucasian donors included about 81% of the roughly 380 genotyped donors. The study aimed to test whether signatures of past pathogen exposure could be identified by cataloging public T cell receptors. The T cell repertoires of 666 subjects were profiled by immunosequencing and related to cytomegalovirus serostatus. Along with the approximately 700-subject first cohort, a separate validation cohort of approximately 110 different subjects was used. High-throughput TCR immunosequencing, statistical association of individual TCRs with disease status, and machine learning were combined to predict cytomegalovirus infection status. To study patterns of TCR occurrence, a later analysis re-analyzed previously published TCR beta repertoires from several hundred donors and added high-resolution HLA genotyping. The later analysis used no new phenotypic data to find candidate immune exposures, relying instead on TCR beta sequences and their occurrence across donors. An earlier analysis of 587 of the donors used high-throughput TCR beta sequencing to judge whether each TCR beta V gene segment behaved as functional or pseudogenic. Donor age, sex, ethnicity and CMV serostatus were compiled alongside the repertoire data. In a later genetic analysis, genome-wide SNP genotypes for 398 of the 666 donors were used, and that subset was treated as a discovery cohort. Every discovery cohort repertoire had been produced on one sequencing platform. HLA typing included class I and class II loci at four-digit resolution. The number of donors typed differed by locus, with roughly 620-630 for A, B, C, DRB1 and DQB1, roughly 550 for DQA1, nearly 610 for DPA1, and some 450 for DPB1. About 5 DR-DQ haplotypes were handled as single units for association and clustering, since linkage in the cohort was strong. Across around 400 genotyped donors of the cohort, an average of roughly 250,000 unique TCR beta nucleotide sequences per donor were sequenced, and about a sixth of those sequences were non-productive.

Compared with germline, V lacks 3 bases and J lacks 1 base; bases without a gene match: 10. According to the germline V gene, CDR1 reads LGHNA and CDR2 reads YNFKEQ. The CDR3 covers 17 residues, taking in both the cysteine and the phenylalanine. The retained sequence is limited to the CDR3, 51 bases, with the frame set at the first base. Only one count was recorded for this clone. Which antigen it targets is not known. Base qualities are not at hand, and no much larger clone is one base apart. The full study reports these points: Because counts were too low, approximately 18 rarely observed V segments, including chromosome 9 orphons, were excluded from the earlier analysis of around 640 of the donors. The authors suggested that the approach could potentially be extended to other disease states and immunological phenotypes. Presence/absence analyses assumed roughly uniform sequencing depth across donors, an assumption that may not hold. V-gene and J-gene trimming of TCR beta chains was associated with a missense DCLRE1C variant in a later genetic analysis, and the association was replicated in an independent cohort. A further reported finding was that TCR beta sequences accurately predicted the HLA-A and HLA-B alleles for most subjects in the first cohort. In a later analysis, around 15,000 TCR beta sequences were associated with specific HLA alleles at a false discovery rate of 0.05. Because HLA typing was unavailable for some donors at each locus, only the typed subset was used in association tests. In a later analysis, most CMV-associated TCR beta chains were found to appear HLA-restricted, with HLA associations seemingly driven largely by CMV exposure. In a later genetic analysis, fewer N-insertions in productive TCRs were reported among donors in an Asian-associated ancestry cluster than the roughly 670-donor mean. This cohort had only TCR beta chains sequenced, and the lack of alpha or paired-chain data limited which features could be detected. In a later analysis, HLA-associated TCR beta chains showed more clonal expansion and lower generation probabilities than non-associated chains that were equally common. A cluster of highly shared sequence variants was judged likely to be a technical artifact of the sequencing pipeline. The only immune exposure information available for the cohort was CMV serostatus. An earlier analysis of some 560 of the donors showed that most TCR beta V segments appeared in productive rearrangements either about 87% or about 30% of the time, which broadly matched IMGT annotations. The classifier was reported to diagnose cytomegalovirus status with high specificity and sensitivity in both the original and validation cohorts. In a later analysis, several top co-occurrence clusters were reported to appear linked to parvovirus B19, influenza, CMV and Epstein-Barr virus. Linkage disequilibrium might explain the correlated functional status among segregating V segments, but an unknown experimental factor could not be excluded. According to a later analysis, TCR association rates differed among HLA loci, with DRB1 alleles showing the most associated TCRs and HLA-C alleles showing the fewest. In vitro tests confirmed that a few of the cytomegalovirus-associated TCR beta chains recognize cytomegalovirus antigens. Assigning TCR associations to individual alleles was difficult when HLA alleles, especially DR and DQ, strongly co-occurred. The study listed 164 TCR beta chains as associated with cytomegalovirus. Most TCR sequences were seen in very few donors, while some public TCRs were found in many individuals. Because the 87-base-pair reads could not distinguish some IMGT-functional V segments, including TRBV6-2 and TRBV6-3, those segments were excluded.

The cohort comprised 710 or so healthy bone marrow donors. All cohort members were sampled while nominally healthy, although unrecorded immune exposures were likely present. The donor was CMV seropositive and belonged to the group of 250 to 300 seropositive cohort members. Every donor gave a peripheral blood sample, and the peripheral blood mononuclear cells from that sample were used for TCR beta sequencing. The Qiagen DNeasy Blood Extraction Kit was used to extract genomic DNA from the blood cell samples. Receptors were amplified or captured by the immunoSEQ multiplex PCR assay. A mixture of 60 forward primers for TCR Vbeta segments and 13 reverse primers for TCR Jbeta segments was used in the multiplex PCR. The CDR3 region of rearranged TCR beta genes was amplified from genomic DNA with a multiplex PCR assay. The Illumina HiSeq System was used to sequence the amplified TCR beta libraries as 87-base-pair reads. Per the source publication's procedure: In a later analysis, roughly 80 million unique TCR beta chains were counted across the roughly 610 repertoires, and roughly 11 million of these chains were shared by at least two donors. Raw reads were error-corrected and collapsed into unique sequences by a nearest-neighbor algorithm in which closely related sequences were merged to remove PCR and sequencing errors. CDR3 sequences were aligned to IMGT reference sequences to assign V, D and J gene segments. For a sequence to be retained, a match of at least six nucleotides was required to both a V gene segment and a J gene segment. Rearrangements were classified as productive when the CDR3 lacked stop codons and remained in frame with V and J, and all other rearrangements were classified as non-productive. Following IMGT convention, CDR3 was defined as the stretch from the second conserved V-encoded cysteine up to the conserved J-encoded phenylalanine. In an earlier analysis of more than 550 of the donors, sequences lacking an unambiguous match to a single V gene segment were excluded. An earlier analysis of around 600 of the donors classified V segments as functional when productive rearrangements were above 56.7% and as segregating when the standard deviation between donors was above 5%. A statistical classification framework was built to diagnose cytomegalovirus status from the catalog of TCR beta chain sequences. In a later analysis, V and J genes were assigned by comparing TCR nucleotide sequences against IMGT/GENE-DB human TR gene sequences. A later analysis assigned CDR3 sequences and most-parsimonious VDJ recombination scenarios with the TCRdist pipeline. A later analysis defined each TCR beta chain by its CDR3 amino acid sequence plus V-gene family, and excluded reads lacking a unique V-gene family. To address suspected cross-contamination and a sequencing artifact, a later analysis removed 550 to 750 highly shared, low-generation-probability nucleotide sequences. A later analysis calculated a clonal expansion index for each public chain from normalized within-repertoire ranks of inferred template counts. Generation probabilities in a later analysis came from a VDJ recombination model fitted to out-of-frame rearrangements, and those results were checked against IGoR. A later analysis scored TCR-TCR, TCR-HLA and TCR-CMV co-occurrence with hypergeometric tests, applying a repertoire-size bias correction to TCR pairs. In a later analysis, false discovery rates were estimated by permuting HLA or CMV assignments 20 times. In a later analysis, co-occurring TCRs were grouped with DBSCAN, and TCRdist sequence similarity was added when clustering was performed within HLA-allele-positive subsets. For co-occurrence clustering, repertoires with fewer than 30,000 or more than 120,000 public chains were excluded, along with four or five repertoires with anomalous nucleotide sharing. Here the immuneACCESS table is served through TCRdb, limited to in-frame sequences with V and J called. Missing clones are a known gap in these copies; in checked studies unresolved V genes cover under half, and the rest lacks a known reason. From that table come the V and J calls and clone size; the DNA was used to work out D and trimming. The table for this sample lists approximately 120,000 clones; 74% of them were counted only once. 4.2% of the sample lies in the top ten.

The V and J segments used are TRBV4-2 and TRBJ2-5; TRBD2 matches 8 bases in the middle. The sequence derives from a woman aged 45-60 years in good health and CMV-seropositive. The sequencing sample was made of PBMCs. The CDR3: CASSQSESGGTQETQYF. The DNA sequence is TGTGCCAGCAGCCAGTCCGAAAGCGGGGGAACCCAAGAGACCCAGTACTTC.